The 16 T cell receptor beta chains below all came from one sample that was sequenced in a study of OX40 agonist ivuxolimab in advanced cancers. Measured with immunoSEQ multiplex PCR; TCRdb has only the in-frame clones, and not every one. This table holds 90,000 to 120,000 clones, 91% found once. The material sequenced was CD4+ or CD8+ T cells sorted from blood, taken in a trial of the OX40 agonist ivuxolimab. These receptors all come from an adult with an advanced solid tumor such as melanoma, head and neck, liver or kidney cancer.

This clone has only one observation. V gene TRBV5-8 combines with J gene TRBJ2-3; 9 positions match TRBD1. The V gene's germline CDR1 is SGHTS and CDR2 YDEGEE. V was pared by 4 bases and J by 2 bases, with 8 bases of the junction left unmatched. The CDR3 is made up of 16 amino acids. For the CDR3, the DNA is TGTGCCAGCAGCCCGGGGACAGGGAAAAACACAGATACGCAGTATTTT. Translated: CASSPGTGKNTDTQYF. Using reference TRBV5-8 and TRBJ2-3 for the parts outside the CDR3, the full variable domain is EAGVTQSPTHLIKTRGQQATLRCSPISGHTSVYWYQQALGLGLQFLLWYDEGEERNRGNFPPRFSGRQFPNYSSELNVNALELEDSALYLCASSPGTGKNTDTQYFGPGTRLTVL.

This chain links TRBV19 with TRBJ2-2; D is undetermined. The CDR3 is 14 residues long. Trimming shortened V by 9 bases and J by 2 bases, and 13 bases separated the two germline ends. The germline V gene encodes CDR1 LNHDA and CDR2 SQIVND (reference sequence). CDR3 residues: CASRYQVNTGELFF. In nucleotides, the CDR3 is TGTGCCAGCCGATACCAGGTTAACACCGGGGAGCTGTTTTTT.

The genes are TRBV7-3 and TRBJ2-1; 9 nucleotides agree with TRBD1. V gave up 5 bases and J gave up 6 bases; unmatched junction bases: 5. The CDR3 is 14 residues long. Per germline, CDR1 SGHTA and CDR2 FQGTGA. The DNA of the CDR3 is TGTGCCAGCAGCCTGGACAGGGGAAGCAATGAGCAGTTCTTC. Translated: CASSLDRGSNEQFF.

The chain employs TRBV10-1 and TRBJ1-1; TRBD1 might be the D (5 bases). Trimming took 6 bases from V and 4 from J, leaving 24 bases between them. CDR1 is WNHNN, CDR2 SYGVQD, per germline (reference sequence). The CDR3 is 17 residues long. Written as DNA, the CDR3 is TGCGCCAGCAGCCCGAGGGACCTGGGTGTCGGGGGCACTGAAGCTTTCTTT. The encoded protein is CASSPRDLGVGGTEAFF.

V gene TRBV20-1 combines with J gene TRBJ2-7, with D hard to call. The CDR3 length is 11 residues. Between the trimmed V and J ends, which lost 7 bases and 4 bases, there was a span of 11 bases. Germline lookup yields CDR1 DFQATT and CDR2 SNEGSKA (reference sequence). CDR3 in amino acids: CSGENFYEQYF. As DNA, the CDR3 is TGCAGTGGTGAGAATTTTTACGAGCAGTACTTC.

This chain uses TRBV28 with TRBJ1-1; a possible D gene is TRBD1 (5 bases). V was shortened by 6 bases and J by 1 base, with 15 bases between the two germline ends. The V gene's germline CDR1 is MDHEN and CDR2 SYDVKM. The CDR3 totals 15 residues. As DNA, the CDR3 is TGTGCCAGCAGCCTAGCCGGGACGACGAACACTGAAGCTTTCTTT. It encodes CASSLAGTTNTEAFF. Supplemented by reference TRBV28 and TRBJ1-1, the full variable domain reads DVKVTQSSRYLVKRTGEKVFLECVQDMDHENMFWYRQDPGLGLRLIYFSYDVKMKEKGDIPEGYSVSREKKERFSLILESASTNQTSMYLCASSLAGTTNTEAFFGQGTRLTVV.

J is TRBJ2-1 and V is TRBV18, with a tentative D call TRBD2 (6 bases). The germline V and J ends were trimmed by 0 bases and 6 bases, with 9 bases remaining between them. Germline assignment: CDR1 KGHSH and CDR2 LQKENI. The CDR3 sequence is 14 residues long. CDR3 in amino acids: CASSPPEGSNEQFF. The CDR3 bases are TGTGCCAGCTCACCACCGGAGGGATCCAATGAGCAGTTCTTC.

The count of this clone is one. The genes are TRBV6-5 and TRBJ2-7, with 9 nucleotides matching TRBD2. The CDR3 loop spans 14 amino acids. Germline trimming cut 8 bases from V and 3 bases from J; bases unmatched to any gene: 8. In germline, CDR1 is MNHEY, CDR2 SVGAGI. DNA for the CDR3: TGTGCCAGCCGGCGGGAGGGAGTCCTCTACGAGCAGTACTTC. This encodes CASRREGVLYEQYF.

A single count supports this clone. The chain recombines TRBV20-1 with TRBJ1-1; D call uncertain. V dropped 0 bases and J dropped 8 bases, with 7 bases sitting between them. This CDR3 comprises 11 residues. Germline CDR1 is DFQATT and CDR2 is SNEGSKA (reference sequence). Here the CDR3 DNA reads TGCAGTGCTAGAGATCTTGAAGAAGCTTTCTTT. It codes for CSARDLEEAFF.

The chain carries TRBV28 and TRBJ2-5; a weak D match, TRBD2 (6 bases). The CDR3 loop spans 11 amino acids. Trimming shortened V by 7 bases and J by 5 bases, and 8 bases separated the two germline ends. CDR1 is MDHEN and CDR2 is SYDVKM in the germline V gene. CDR3 DNA sequence: TGTGCCAGCATTGGGGGGGAGACCCAGTACTTC. Its protein is CASIGGETQYF.

The rearrangement links TRBV6-1 to TRBJ2-7; no clear D gene. Germline CDR1 reads MNHNS; CDR2 reads SASEGT. The V and J ends lost 4 bases and 0 bases respectively, with 10 bases between them. This CDR3 has 14 amino acids. The CDR3 protein is CASSVWRTSYEQYF. In DNA, the CDR3 is TGTGCCAGCAGTGTATGGCGGACCTCCTACGAGCAGTACTTC.

The rearrangement uses TRBV7-2 and TRBJ2-1, with TRBD2 as a possible D gene (5 bases). The CDR3 extends over 15 amino acids. V lost 5 bases and J 0 bases, leaving 11 bases between the germline ends. The germline CDR1 and CDR2 sequences are SGHTA and FQGNSA. This chain's CDR3 is CASSPERSSYNEQFF. The CDR3 DNA sequence: TGTGCCAGCAGCCCTGAGCGGAGCTCCTACAATGAGCAGTTCTTC.

Only one count was recorded for this clone. The gene calls are TRBV5-4 and TRBJ2-1, with D unclear. Per the germline V gene, CDR1 is SGHNT and CDR2 is YYREEE (reference sequence). The germline V and J ends were trimmed by 5 bases and 8 bases, with 11 bases remaining between them. The CDR3 is 12 amino acids. CDR3 bases: TGTGCCAGCAGGATAAATGGCGATGAGCAGTTCTTC. Translation: CASRINGDEQFF.

The chain uses TRBV15 and TRBJ1-5, with D hard to call. Trimming cost V 5 bases and J 5 bases, with 10 bases left between them. CDR3 length equals 13 residues. Germline V CDR1 and CDR2: LNHNV, YYDKDF (reference sequence). The CDR3 nucleotides are TGTGCCACCAGCTCCCTGGCCGATCAGCCCCAGCATTTT. Amino acids: CATSSLADQPQHF.

This chain connects TRBV5-1 to TRBJ1-2; D call uncertain. Trimming left V 0 bases short and J 6 bases short, with 12 bases between. Germline V CDR1 and CDR2: SGHRS, YFSETQ. The length of the CDR3 is 14 residues. CDR3 DNA: TGCGCCAGCAGCTTGGCCCGGGAAGGAGATGGCTACACCTTC. The encoded protein is CASSLAREGDGYTF.

The chain carries TRBV5-4 and TRBJ1-1; tentative D call: TRBD1 (6 bases). Trimming stripped 0 bases from V and 9 bases from J, with 18 bases between. The CDR3 loop spans 15 amino acids. CDR1 and CDR2 (germline): SGHNT, YYREEE (reference sequence). Written as DNA, the CDR3 is TGTGCCAGCAGCTTGGGGGTGGACTGGGGGGCGAAAGCTTTCTTT. This sequence encodes CASSLGVDWGAKAFF.